This T cell receptor (beta chain) was identified during a study of post-analysis software for immune sequencing data. About the study: Relapsing-remitting, secondary progressive and progressive-relapsing forms made up the multiple sclerosis disease courses. Overall study findings and caveats: The study found significantly lower normalized Chao1 diversity in multiple sclerosis patients than in controls. A few TRBV segments, TRBV5-6, TRBV5-1 and TRBV20-1 among them, were found more frequent in patients than controls.

V lost 1 base and J 5 bases, leaving 14 bases between the germline ends. CDR1 is DFQATT, CDR2 SNEGSKA, per germline (reference sequence). There are 14 residues in the CDR3. Tagging with unique molecular identifiers was a feature of the TCR beta cDNA libraries. Once roughly 0.85 to 11 million T cells were used, roughly 0.5 million cDNA molecules resulted. TCRdb used MiXCR to reprocess the PCR reads, holding one entry per CDR3 protein. The repertoire holds 740,000 or so distinct CDR3 sequences, approximately 50% seen once, with roughly 4.4% in the top ten. With regard to this clonotype: Its antigen remains unknown.

The chain couples TRBV20-1 to TRBJ2-5; D perhaps matches TRBD1 (6 bases). The TCR sequence derives from a girl aged 10 to 17 with multiple sclerosis. Sequenced material: blood. The CDR3 nucleotides read TGCAGTGCTAGAGGGACCGGAAGGGGGGAGACCCAGTACTTC. It specifies CSARGTGRGETQYF.